Listed below are T cell receptor beta chains from one sample, sequenced in a study of shared clonotypes between healthy human individuals. TCRdb's table, derived via immunoSEQ multiplex PCR, lists solely in-frame clones and lacks some. The data hold 2,500,000 or so clones, with 90% to 95% observed a single time. Material for sequencing was naive CD4+ T cells sorted from blood. Receptors originate from a man between 18 and 29 years old in good health. Each CDR3 is given with its conserved first and last residue. A D gene is named only where the DNA matches it firmly. For some rows the clone size is stated as once, few or many, or as a class when expanded; others skip it.

J: TRBJ2-2
size: NA
D: NA
V: TRBV18
DNA: TGTGCCAGCTCACCACTCACAGGGTGGCGAGGAACCGGGGAGCTGTTTTTT
CDR3: CASSPLTGWRGTGELFF

J: TRBJ2-2
size: NA
D: NA
V: TRBV2
DNA: TGTGCCAGCAGTGTGGAGGGGGCTCCGACCGGGGAGCTGTTTTTT
CDR3: CASSVEGAPTGELFF

J: TRBJ2-2
size: NA
D: NA
V: TRBV10-1
DNA: TGCGCCAGCGGGCCTGGGGAGGCTACGGCCGGGGAGCTGTTTTTT
CDR3: CASGPGEATAGELFF

J: TRBJ2-4
size: NA
D: TRBD1
V: TRBV5-6
DNA: TGTGCCAGCAGCTTGGCCACAGGGGCCCTTCAGTACTTC
CDR3: CASSLATGALQYF

J: TRBJ2-7
size: NA
D: TRBD2
V: TRBV27
DNA: TGTGCCAGCAGTTTATCACTAGCGGGCTACGAGCAGTACTTC
CDR3: CASSLSLAGYEQYF

J: TRBJ1-2
size: NA
D: NA
V: TRBV9
DNA: TGTGCCAGCAGCGCCCCCGGGAACCGAGGGGATGGCTACACCTTC
CDR3: CASSAPGNRGDGYTF

J: TRBJ2-5
size: NA
D: NA
V: TRBV6-5
DNA: TGTGCCAGCAGAAGAAGTGGGGGGGAGACCCAGTACTTC
CDR3: CASRRSGGETQYF

J: TRBJ2-5
size: NA
D: NA
V: TRBV11-3
DNA: TGTGCCAGCAGCCTCCACGGGGGATATGAGACCCAGTACTTC
CDR3: CASSLHGGYETQYF

J: TRBJ1-6
size: NA
D: NA
V: TRBV11-3
DNA: TGTGCCAGCAGCGAGGATAGCGGTTCACCCCTCCACTTT
CDR3: CASSEDSGSPLHF

J: TRBJ1-3
size: NA
D: NA
V: TRBV5-1
DNA: TGCGCCAGCAGCGCGTCCGGACGGGAGAGCTCTGGAAACACCATATATTTT
CDR3: CASSASGRESSGNTIYF

J: TRBJ1-3
size: NA
D: NA
V: TRBV5-4
DNA: TGTGCCAGCAGCTTGGCCGGTGACTTCTCTGGAAACACCATATATTTT
CDR3: CASSLAGDFSGNTIYF

J: TRBJ2-5
size: NA
D: NA
V: TRBV18
DNA: TGTGCCAGCTCACCCCGACAAGAGACCCAGTACTTC
CDR3: CASSPRQETQYF

J: TRBJ1-2
size: NA
D: NA
V: TRBV19
DNA: TGTGCCAGTAGTATCGTAACTGAGAACTATGGCTACACCTTC
CDR3: CASSIVTENYGYTF

J: TRBJ2-1
size: few
D: NA
V: TRBV19
DNA: TGTGCCAGTAGTGTCTCCAGGTACAATGAGCAGTTCTTC
CDR3: CASSVSRYNEQFF

J: TRBJ2-5
size: NA
D: TRBD1
V: TRBV7-9
DNA: TGTGCCAGCAGCAGAGCCGGGACAGGGGGTCTGGTGACCCAGTACTTC
CDR3: CASSRAGTGGLVTQYF

J: TRBJ2-3
size: NA
D: NA
V: TRBV5-1
DNA: TGCGCCAGCTCGTTCGGGGGCACAGATACGCAGTATTTT
CDR3: CASSFGGTDTQYF

J: TRBJ1-1
size: NA
D: TRBD1
V: TRBV7-9
DNA: TGTGCCAGCAGCTTCCTTGGGGAGGGGGCTCCTAGGGCTTTCTTT
CDR3: CASSFLGEGAPRAFF

J: TRBJ1-4
size: NA
D: NA
V: TRBV28
DNA: TGTGCCAGCTGGACAGCTAATGAAAAACTGTTTTTT
CDR3: CASWTANEKLFF

J: TRBJ2-7
size: NA
D: NA
V: TRBV7-9
DNA: TGTGCCAGCAGCTTAATGTCTTACAGGTCCTACGAGCAGTACTTC
CDR3: CASSLMSYRSYEQYF

J: TRBJ2-3
size: NA
D: TRBD1
V: TRBV11-3
DNA: TGTGCCAGCAGCTTTGGCGGACAGGCAGATACGCAGTATTTT
CDR3: CASSFGGQADTQYF

J: TRBJ2-7
size: few
D: TRBD1
V: TRBV18
DNA: TGTGCCAGCTCACTCGACAGGGGGCCAGGCGAGCAGTACTTC
CDR3: CASSLDRGPGEQYF

J: TRBJ1-2
size: NA
D: NA
V: TRBV6-6
DNA: TGTGCCAGCAGTTTGGGACACCCCTTCTTC
CDR3: CASSLGHPFF

J: TRBJ1-2
size: NA
D: NA
V: TRBV5-6
DNA: TGTGCCAGCAGCTTGGCGGGCGGATGGGGCTACACCTTC
CDR3: CASSLAGGWGYTF

J: TRBJ2-7
size: NA
D: NA
V: TRBV7-6
DNA: TGTGCCAGCAGCTTAGAACCAGGGGTTGAGCAGTACTTC
CDR3: CASSLEPGVEQYF

J: TRBJ2-7
size: NA
D: NA
V: TRBV5-1
DNA: TGCGCCAGCAGCTTGACGCCGGTGGGGAGCTCCTACGAGCAGTACTTC
CDR3: CASSLTPVGSSYEQYF

J: TRBJ1-6
size: NA
D: NA
V: TRBV30
DNA: TGTGCCTGGAAGTCGGGCTATAATTCACCCCTCCACTTT
CDR3: CAWKSGYNSPLHF

J: TRBJ1-6
size: few
D: NA
V: TRBV2
DNA: TGTGCCAGCAAAGGCAGTCCCAATTCACCCCTCCACTTT
CDR3: CASKGSPNSPLHF

J: TRBJ2-7
size: NA
D: NA
V: TRBV29-1
DNA: TGCAGCGTTGAAGGTACAGGGAAGGGTTACGAGCAGTACTTC
CDR3: CSVEGTGKGYEQYF

J: TRBJ1-5
size: once
D: TRBD1
V: TRBV29-1
DNA: TGCAGCGTTGTACTGGGGACAGGGTACAATCAGCCCCAGCATTTT
CDR3: CSVVLGTGYNQPQHF

J: TRBJ2-1
size: NA
D: TRBD1
V: TRBV6-5
DNA: TGTGCCAGCAGGCCTCCGACAGGGTACAATGAGCAGTTCTTC
CDR3: CASRPPTGYNEQFF

J: TRBJ2-1
size: NA
D: TRBD2
V: TRBV9
DNA: TGTGCCAGCAGCGTAGATGGGTTAGCGGGGGGATACAATGAGCAGTTCTTC
CDR3: CASSVDGLAGGYNEQFF

J: TRBJ2-2
size: NA
D: NA
V: TRBV5-1
DNA: TGCGCCAGCAGCTTGGGCGGGGCAAGTTACGACACCGGGGAGCTGTTTTTT
CDR3: CASSLGGASYDTGELFF

J: TRBJ2-7
size: NA
D: NA
V: TRBV11-2
DNA: TGTGCCAGCAGCTTGAGGGCCTACGAGCAGTACTTC
CDR3: CASSLRAYEQYF

J: TRBJ2-7
size: NA
D: NA
V: TRBV4-2
DNA: TGTGCCAGCAGCCAAGGGGATACGAGGGACGAGCAGTACTTC
CDR3: CASSQGDTRDEQYF

J: TRBJ1-1
size: NA
D: TRBD1
V: TRBV28
DNA: TGTGCCAGCAGAACAGGGGGCGCGGGCACTGAAGCTTTCTTT
CDR3: CASRTGGAGTEAFF

J: TRBJ2-3
size: few
D: NA
V: TRBV30
DNA: TGTGCCTGGACCCCTACTACAGATACGCAGTATTTT
CDR3: CAWTPTTDTQYF

J: TRBJ2-5
size: NA
D: NA
V: TRBV2
DNA: TGTGCCAGCATCGGGACCGGTGGGACCCAGTACTTC
CDR3: CASIGTGGTQYF